This TCR beta chain stems from a study of PD-L1 blockade in urothelial cancer. Study-level information: Patients went on atezolizumab in the mid-2010s, receiving 1,200 mg intravenously every 3 weeks. Per blood sample, T cells had a median of approximately 150,000. Findings of the study overall: Below-median TCR clonality that was measured in pretreatment blood predicted better survival.

This sample's time point: peripheral blood 6 weeks after treatment start. Disease in patients was locally advanced or metastatic urothelial carcinoma. Concerning this clone itself: The antigen is undetermined.

Per the germline V gene, CDR1 is KGHSH and CDR2 is LQKENI. The CDR3 contains 15 residues. Trimming took off 6 bases at V and 6 bases at J, with 21 bases between the two ends. Repertoires were generated with immunoSEQ multiplex PCR, while TCRdb's copy carries only in-frame clones and drops some. The repertoire holds nearly 50,000 clones, roughly 80% seen once, with over 8.5% in the top ten. The chain recombines TRBV18 with TRBJ2-7; D is perhaps TRBD1 (6 bases). The sequences come from PBMCs, collected around atezolizumab (anti-PD-L1) treatment. This clonotype originated in a man aged 65 to 79 with urothelial cancer. The CDR3 loop reads CASSSKQGRLSEQYF. As DNA, the CDR3 is TGTGCCAGCTCTTCTAAACAGGGAAGGCTAAGCGAGCAGTACTTC. The full variable domain, rest sourced from reference TRBV18 and TRBJ2-7, is NAGVMQNPRHLVRRRGQEARLRCSPMKGHSHVYWYRQLPEEGLKFMVYLQKENIIDESGMPKERFSAEFPKEGPSILRIQQVVRGDSAAYFCASSSKQGRLSEQYFGPGTRLTVT.